A selection of T cell receptor beta chains follows, all from one sample in a study of T-cell reconstitution after alpha-beta-depleted transplantation in children. TCRdb ran MiXCR on the PCR reads and lists one entry per CDR3 protein. The table has 450,000 to 600,000 distinct CDR3 sequences, 10% to 15% seen once. The sequenced sample was PBMCs, mostly from graft donor cells, obtained 360 days after TCRalphabeta/CD19-depleted stem cell transplant. The receptor source for this set is a male patient between 5 and 17 years old who had a stem cell transplant for acute myeloid leukemia, so the T cells may come from the graft donor. CDR3s include the opening cysteine and the closing phenylalanine or tryptophan. D genes are given only for firm matches. Only part of the rows carry a size: once, few, many, or a class if the clone is expanded.

size	V	D	J	DNA	CDR3
few	TRBV6-1	TRBD2	TRBJ2-3	TGTGCCACTTCTTGGACTAGCGAAGCAGATACGCAGTATTTT	CATSWTSEADTQYF
-	TRBV7-3	TRBD1	TRBJ2-4	TGTGCCAGCAGCCCGTTCAGGGGGAGCCTAGCCAAAAACATTCAGTACTTC	CASSPFRGSLAKNIQYF
few	TRBV29-1	-	TRBJ1-1	TGCAGCGTTGAATTGGGTGAGGGCACTGAAGCTTTCTTT	CSVELGEGTEAFF
many	TRBV20-1	TRBD2	TRBJ2-1	TGCAGTGCTCGACAGGGTTCACTAGCGGGTTTCTACAATGAGCAGTTCTTC	CSARQGSLAGFYNEQFF
many	TRBV20-1	-	TRBJ2-1	TGCAGTGCTAGAGATCTATTGGGATCTAGCGTAAACTACAATGAGCAGTTCTTC	CSARDLLGSSVNYNEQFF
few	TRBV7-3	-	TRBJ2-5	TGTGCCAGCAGCCTCCGTGGGGGCGTACAAGAGACCCAGTACTTC	CASSLRGGVQETQYF
-	TRBV20-1	-	TRBJ2-2	TGCAGTGCTCACCGGGACGGGAACACCGGGGAGCTGTTTTTT	CSAHRDGNTGELFF
-	TRBV20-1	TRBD1	TRBJ1-5	TGCAGTGCTAGAGGGGACAGTCCCCGCCAGCATTTT	CSARGDSPRQHF
few	TRBV30	-	TRBJ1-6	TGTGCCTGGAGTGTATTAATCACCCTCCACTTT	CAWSVLITLHF
-	TRBV15	TRBD1	TRBJ2-5	TGTGCCACCAGCAGAGAGGGGACAGGCCTCCAAGAGACCCAGTACTTC	CATSREGTGLQETQYF